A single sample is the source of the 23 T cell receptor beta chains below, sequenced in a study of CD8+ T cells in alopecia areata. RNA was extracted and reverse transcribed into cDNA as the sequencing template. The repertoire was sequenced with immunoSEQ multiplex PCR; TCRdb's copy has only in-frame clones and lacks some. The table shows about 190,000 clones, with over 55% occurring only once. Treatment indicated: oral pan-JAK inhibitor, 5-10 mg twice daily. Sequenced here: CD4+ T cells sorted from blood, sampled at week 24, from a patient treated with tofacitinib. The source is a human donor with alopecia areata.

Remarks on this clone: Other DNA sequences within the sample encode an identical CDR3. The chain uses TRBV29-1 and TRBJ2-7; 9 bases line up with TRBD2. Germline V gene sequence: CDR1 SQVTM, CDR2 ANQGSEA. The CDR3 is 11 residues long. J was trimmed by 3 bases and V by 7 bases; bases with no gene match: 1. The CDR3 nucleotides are TGCAGCGCAGCGGGGGGCTACGAGCAGTACTTC. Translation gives CSAAGGYEQYF.

CDR3 sequence (DNA): TGTGCCAGCAGTCTCACAGGGGGAGATGATGGCTACACCTTC. This encodes CASSLTGGDDGYTF. V usage is TRBV2 and J usage is TRBJ1-2; TRBD1 matches at 8 bases. Germline CDR1 SNHLY, CDR2 FYNNEI. CDR3 size: 14 residues. The V and J ends lost 5 bases and 6 bases, in that order; junction bases with no gene match: 8.

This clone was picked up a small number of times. CDR3 nucleotide sequence: TGTGCCAGCAGCACAACGAAAGATTCACCCCTCCACTTT. Amino acid sequence: CASSTTKDSPLHF. The genes are TRBV7-2 and TRBJ1-6; no firm D call. V was cut by 5 bases and J by 8 bases, with 10 bases left in between. The CDR3 runs 13 residues. Germline lookup yields CDR1 SGHTA and CDR2 FQGNSA.

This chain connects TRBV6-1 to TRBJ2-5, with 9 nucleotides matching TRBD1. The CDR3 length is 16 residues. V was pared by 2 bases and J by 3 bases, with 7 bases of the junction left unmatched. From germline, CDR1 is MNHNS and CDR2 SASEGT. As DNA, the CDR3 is TGTGCCAGCAGTGAATGGCCGGGACAGGGAAAAGAGACCCAGTACTTC. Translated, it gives CASSEWPGQGKETQYF.

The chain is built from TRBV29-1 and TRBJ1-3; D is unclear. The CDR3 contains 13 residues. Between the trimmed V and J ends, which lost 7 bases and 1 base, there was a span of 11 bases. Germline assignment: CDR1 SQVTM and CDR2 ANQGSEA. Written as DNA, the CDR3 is TGCAGCGCCGAGGGCGGGTCTGGAAACACCATATATTTT. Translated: CSAEGGSGNTIYF.

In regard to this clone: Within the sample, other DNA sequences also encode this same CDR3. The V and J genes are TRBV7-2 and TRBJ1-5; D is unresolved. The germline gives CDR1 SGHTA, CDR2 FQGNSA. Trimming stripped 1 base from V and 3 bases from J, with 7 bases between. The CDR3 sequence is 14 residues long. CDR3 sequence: CASSLGSLNQPQHF. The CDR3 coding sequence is TGTGCCAGCAGCTTAGGCAGCCTCAATCAGCCCCAGCATTTT. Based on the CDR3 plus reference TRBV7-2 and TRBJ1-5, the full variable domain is GAGVSQSPSNKVTEKGKDVELRCDPISGHTALYWYRQSLGQGLEFLIYFQGNSAPDKSGLPSDRFSAERTGGSVSTLTIQRTQQEDSAVYLCASSLGSLNQPQHFGDGTRLSIL.

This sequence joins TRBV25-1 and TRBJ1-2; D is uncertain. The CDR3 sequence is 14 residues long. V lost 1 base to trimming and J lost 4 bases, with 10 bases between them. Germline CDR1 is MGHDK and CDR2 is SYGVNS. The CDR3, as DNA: TGTGCCAGCAGTGAATCGGGTCGGATCTATGGCTACACCTTC. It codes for CASSESGRIYGYTF.

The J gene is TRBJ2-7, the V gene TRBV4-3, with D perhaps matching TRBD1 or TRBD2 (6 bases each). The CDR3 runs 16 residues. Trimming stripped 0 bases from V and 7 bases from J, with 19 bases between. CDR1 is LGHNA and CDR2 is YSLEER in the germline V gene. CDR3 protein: CASSQDSRGRKAEQYF. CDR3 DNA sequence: TGCGCCAGCAGCCAAGATTCCCGGGGGCGAAAGGCTGAGCAGTACTTC.

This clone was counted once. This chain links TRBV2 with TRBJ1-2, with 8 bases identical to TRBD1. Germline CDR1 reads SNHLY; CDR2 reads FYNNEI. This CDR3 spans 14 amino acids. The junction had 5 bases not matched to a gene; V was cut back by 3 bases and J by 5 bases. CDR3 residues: CASSEDRVSYGYTF. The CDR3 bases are TGTGCCAGCAGTGAGGACAGGGTTTCGTATGGCTACACCTTC.

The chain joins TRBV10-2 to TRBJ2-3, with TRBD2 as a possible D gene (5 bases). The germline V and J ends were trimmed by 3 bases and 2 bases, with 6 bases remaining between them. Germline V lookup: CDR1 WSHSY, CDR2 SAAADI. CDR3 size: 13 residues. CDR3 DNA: TGCGCCAGCAGTGACGGACTCACAGATACGCAGTATTTT. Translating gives CASSDGLTDTQYF.

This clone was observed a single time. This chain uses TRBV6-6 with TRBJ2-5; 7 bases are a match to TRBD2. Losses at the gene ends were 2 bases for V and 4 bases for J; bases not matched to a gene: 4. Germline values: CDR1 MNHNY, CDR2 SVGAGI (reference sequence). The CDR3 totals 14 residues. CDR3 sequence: CASSYAGGGETQYF. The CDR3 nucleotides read TGTGCCAGCAGTTACGCCGGCGGGGGAGAGACCCAGTACTTC.

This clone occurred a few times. The CDR3 sequence is CASSEDRGDTQYF. In DNA form, the CDR3 reads TGTGCCAGCAGTGAAGACAGGGGCGATACGCAGTATTTT. The chain has TRBV6-1 and TRBJ2-3, with TRBD1 matching over 7 bases. V lost 1 base, J lost 6 bases, and 1 base stayed unmatched. CDR1 is MNHNS and CDR2 is SASEGT in the germline V gene. The CDR3 extends over 13 amino acids.

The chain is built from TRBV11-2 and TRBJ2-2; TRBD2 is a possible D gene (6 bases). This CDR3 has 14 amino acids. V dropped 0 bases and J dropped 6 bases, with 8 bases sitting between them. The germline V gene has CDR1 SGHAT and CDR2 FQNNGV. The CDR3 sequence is CASSLDPGAGELFF. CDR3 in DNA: TGTGCCAGCAGCTTAGATCCGGGGGCCGGGGAGCTGTTTTTT.

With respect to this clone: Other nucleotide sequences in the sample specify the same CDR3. The DNA of the CDR3 is TGTGCCAGCAGTTACCGACAGGGGAATCAGCCCCAGCATTTT. Amino acid sequence: CASSYRQGNQPQHF. This chain links TRBV6-6 with TRBJ1-5; 8 bases are shared with TRBD1. After removal of 2 bases from V and 4 bases from J, the junction contained 1 base not matched to a gene. The CDR3 sequence is 14 residues long. From germline, CDR1 is MNHNY and CDR2 SVGAGI (reference sequence).

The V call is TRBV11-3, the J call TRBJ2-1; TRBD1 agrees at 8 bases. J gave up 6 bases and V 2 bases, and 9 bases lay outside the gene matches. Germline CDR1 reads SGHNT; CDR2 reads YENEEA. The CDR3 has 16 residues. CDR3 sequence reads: CASSLRLSGGLNEQFF. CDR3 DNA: TGTGCCAGCAGCTTAAGATTGTCAGGGGGCCTCAATGAGCAGTTCTTC.

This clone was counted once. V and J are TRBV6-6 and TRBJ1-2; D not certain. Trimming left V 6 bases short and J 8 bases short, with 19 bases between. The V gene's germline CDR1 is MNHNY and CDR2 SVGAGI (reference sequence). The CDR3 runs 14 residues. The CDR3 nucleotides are TGTGCCAGCAGGTCTGGCGGGGAGAACAACGGCTACACCTTC. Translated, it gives CASRSGGENNGYTF.

CDR3 sequence: CAWSHGQVEGQPQHF. CDR3 in DNA: TGTGCCTGGAGCCACGGACAGGTGGAGGGTCAGCCCCAGCATTTT. The genes are TRBV30 and TRBJ1-5; 7 positions agree with TRBD1. J was trimmed by 6 bases and V by 3 bases; bases with no gene match: 11. Germline values: CDR1 GTSNPN, CDR2 SVGIG (reference sequence). This CDR3 is 15 amino acids long.

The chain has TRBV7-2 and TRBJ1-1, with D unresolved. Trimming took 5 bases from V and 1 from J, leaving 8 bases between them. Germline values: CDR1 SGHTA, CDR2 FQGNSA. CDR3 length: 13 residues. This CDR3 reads CASSTLRNTEAFF. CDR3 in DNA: TGTGCCAGCAGCACCCTCCGGAACACTGAAGCTTTCTTT.

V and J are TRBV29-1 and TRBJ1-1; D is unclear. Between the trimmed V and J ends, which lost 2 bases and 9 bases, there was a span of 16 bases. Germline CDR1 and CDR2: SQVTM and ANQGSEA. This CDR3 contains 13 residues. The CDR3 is CSVETRDTPKAFF. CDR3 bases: TGCAGCGTTGAAACCCGAGACACTCCGAAAGCTTTCTTT.

The CDR3 nucleotides are TGCGCCAGCAGCCAAGGGGACAGGGGAGAGACCCAGTACTTC. This encodes CASSQGDRGETQYF. The V call is TRBV4-3, the J call TRBJ2-5, with 10 positions matching TRBD1. Germline assignment: CDR1 LGHNA and CDR2 YSLEER. CDR3 size: 14 residues. The junction had 0 bases not matched to a gene; V was cut back by 1 base and J by 4 bases.

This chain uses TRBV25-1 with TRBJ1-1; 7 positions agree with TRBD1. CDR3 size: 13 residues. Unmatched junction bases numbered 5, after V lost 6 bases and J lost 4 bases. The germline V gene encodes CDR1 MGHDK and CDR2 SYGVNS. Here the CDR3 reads CASRETGTTEAFF. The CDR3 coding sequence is TGTGCCAGCAGGGAGACAGGGACCACTGAAGCTTTCTTT.

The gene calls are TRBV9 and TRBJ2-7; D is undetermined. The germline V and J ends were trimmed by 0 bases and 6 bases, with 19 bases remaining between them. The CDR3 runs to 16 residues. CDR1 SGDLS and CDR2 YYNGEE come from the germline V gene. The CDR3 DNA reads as TGTGCCAGCAGCGTAGCTTCGGACCCGATTCAGGCCGAGCAGTACTTC. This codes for CASSVASDPIQAEQYF.

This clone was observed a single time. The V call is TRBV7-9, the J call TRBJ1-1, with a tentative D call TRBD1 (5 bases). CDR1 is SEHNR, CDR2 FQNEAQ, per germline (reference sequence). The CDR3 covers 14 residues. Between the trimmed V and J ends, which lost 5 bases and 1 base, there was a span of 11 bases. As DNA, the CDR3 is TGTGCCAGCAGCCCCAGTGGGGGGAACACTGAAGCTTTCTTT. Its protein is CASSPSGGNTEAFF. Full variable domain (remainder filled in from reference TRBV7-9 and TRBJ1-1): DTGVSQNPRHKITKRGQNVTFRCDPISEHNRLYWYRQTLGQGPEFLTYFQNEAQLEKSRLLSDRFSAERPKGSFSTLEIQRTEQGDSAMYLCASSPSGGNTEAFFGQGTRLTVV.